This T cell receptor beta chain is from a study of blood T cell repertoires in COVID-19. Study-wide background: Researchers got acute and convalescent COVID-19 samples from the United States, Italy and Spain. From T cells, B-cell-depleted T cells, or PBMCs came the material, which was cDNA or gDNA.

CDR1 MGHRA and CDR2 YSYEKL come from the germline V gene. The germline V and J ends were trimmed by 1 base and 5 bases, with 15 bases remaining between them. The CDR3 contains 16 residues. Assay: immunoSEQ multiplex PCR; the TCRdb copy retains only in-frame clones and omits some. Of about 270,000 clones in the sample, about 85% were seen once. The source of this sequence is a woman aged 50 to 65 with active or convalescent COVID-19. The rearrangement uses TRBV4-1 and TRBJ2-1, with D maybe TRBD2 (5 bases). What was sequenced was peripheral blood. DNA of the CDR3: TGCGCCAGCAGCCAAGCTGAGGTAGCGAGCCACAATGAGCAGTTCTTC. It translates to CASSQAEVASHNEQFF.